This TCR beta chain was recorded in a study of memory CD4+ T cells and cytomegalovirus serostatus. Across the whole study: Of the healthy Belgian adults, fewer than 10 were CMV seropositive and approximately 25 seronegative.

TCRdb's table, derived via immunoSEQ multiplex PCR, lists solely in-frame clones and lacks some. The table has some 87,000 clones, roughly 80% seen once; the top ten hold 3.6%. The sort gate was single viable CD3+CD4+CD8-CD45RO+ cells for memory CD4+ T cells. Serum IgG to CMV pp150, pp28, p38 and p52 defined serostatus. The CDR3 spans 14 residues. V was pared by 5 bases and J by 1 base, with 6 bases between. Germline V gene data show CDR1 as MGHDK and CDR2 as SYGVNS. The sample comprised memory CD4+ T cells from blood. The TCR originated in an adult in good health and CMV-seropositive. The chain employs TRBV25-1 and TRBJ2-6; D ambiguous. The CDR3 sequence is CASSKNSGANVLTF. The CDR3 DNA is TGTGCCAGCAGTAAGAATTCTGGGGCCAACGTCCTGACTTTC.